Below are 20 T cell receptor beta chains sequenced from a single sample in a study of early T cells in non-severe SARS-CoV-2 infection. Each CDR3 protein gets one entry after TCRdb re-called the 5' RACE reads with MiXCR. This table holds about 61,000 distinct CDR3 sequences, around 12% found once. This specimen consisted of whole blood, obtained at baseline. These TCRs come from an adult who was a healthcare worker with PCR-confirmed SARS-CoV-2 infection or an uninfected control (not recorded which). The donor label of this sample is uncertain.

The chain uses TRBV9 and TRBJ1-1; D gene ambiguous. Trimming cost V 0 bases and J 7 bases, with 10 bases left between them. Germline CDR1 reads SGDLS; CDR2 reads YYNGEE. The CDR3 runs to 13 residues. The CDR3 sequence is CASSVDVWGEAFF. CDR3 bases: TGTGCCAGCAGCGTAGATGTTTGGGGTGAAGCTTTCTTT. Full variable domain (remainder filled in from reference TRBV9 and TRBJ1-1): DSGVTQTPKHLITATGQRVTLRCSPRSGDLSVYWYQQSLDQGLQFLIQYYNGEERAKGNILERFSAQQFPDLHSELNLSSLELGDSALYFCASSVDVWGEAFFGQGTRLTVV.

The chain recombines TRBV6-5 with TRBJ1-3; D remains unclear. V lost 6 bases and J 3 bases, leaving 9 bases between the germline ends. CDR1 and CDR2 (germline): MNHEY, SVGAGI. This CDR3 has 13 residues. The CDR3 protein is CASRKSGGNTIYF. For the CDR3, the DNA is TGTGCCAGCAGAAAGTCAGGTGGAAACACCATATATTTT.

This clonotype was observed many times. J is TRBJ2-3 and V is TRBV20-1, with D tentatively TRBD2 (6 bases). The CDR3 runs 11 residues. Per germline, CDR1 DFQATT and CDR2 SNEGSKA (reference sequence). V was pared by 6 bases and J by 8 bases, with 12 bases between. The CDR3 protein is CSASPGGTQYF. DNA for the CDR3: TGCAGTGCCAGCCCCGGGGGTACGCAGTATTTT.

This sequence joins TRBV30 and TRBJ1-3; D is perhaps TRBD1 (5 bases). With 0 bases removed from V and 0 bases from J, the gap between germline ends came to 12 bases. The germline CDR1 and CDR2 sequences are GTSNPN and SVGIG (reference sequence). This CDR3 has 16 amino acids. The CDR3 DNA is TGTGCCTGGAGTGTAGGACACCGGAGCTCTGGAAACACCATATATTTT. This codes for CAWSVGHRSSGNTIYF.

The chain employs TRBV5-1 and TRBJ1-2; 8 bases align to TRBD1. CDR1 and CDR2 (germline): SGHRS, YFSETQ. This CDR3 has 16 amino acids. J gave up 8 bases and V 2 bases, and 14 bases lay outside the gene matches. CDR3 amino acids: CASSLISSQGANGYTF. CDR3 nucleotide sequence: TGCGCCAGCAGCTTAATATCTTCCCAGGGGGCTAACGGCTACACCTTC.

This clonotype was seen more than once but under ten times. The genes are TRBV6-1 and TRBJ1-5; no clear D gene. Germline assignment: CDR1 MNHNS and CDR2 SASEGT. V was pared by 1 base and J by 5 bases, with 15 bases between. The CDR3 sequence is 16 residues long. Here the CDR3 DNA reads TGTGCCAGCAGTGAAGGAACACGTCAGGCATATCAGCCCCAGCATTTT. Protein sequence: CASSEGTRQAYQPQHF.

J is TRBJ2-3 and V is TRBV6-1; unclear D gene. Deletions cut 0 bases from V and 10 bases from J, with 20 bases between. CDR3 length equals 16 residues. Germline values: CDR1 MNHNS, CDR2 SASEGT. The CDR3 loop is CASSEAGLGDFDSQYF. The CDR3 DNA reads TGTGCCAGCAGTGAAGCTGGGCTAGGAGATTTTGATTCGCAGTATTTT.

The J gene is TRBJ2-5, the V gene TRBV30, with 10 positions matching TRBD1. V gave up 2 bases and J gave up 5 bases; unmatched junction bases: 5. This CDR3 spans 14 amino acids. The germline V gene has CDR1 GTSNPN and CDR2 SVGIG (reference sequence). The CDR3 protein is CAWSMTGGSETQYF. The CDR3 DNA is TGTGCCTGGAGTATGACAGGGGGCTCGGAGACCCAGTACTTC.

This clonotype was picked up many times. CDR3 sequence: CASSVAGGITDTQYF. CDR3 DNA sequence: TGTGCCAGCAGCGTAGCGGGGGGTATCACAGATACGCAGTATTTT. This chain links TRBV9 with TRBJ2-3, with 7 bases identical to TRBD2. With V trimmed by 0 bases and J by 2 bases, 3 bases remained unmatched. The CDR3 extends over 15 amino acids. Germline V gene lookup returns CDR1 SGDLS and CDR2 YYNGEE.

The chain is built from TRBV20-1 and TRBJ2-3; D gene ambiguous. Germline V lookup: CDR1 DFQATT, CDR2 SNEGSKA (reference sequence). This CDR3 has 12 amino acids. The germline V and J ends were trimmed by 2 bases and 3 bases, with 6 bases remaining between them. The CDR3 DNA is TGCAGTGCTAGAATACAGACAGATACGCAGTATTTT. Its protein is CSARIQTDTQYF.

Many counts were recorded for this clonotype. The rearrangement uses TRBV15 and TRBJ2-7; no firm D call. CDR1 and CDR2 from the germline V gene are LNHNV and YYDKDF (reference sequence). The CDR3 has 17 amino acids. With 0 bases removed from V and 7 bases from J, the gap between germline ends came to 22 bases. The CDR3 DNA reads TGTGCCACCAGCAGAGATACCCGATCAGGTCTCCTGGGGGAGCAGTACGTC. It codes for CATSRDTRSGLLGEQYV.

The V and J genes are TRBV29-1 and TRBJ1-2, with TRBD1 identical over 7 bases. V was pared by 8 bases and J by 0 bases, with 6 bases of the junction left unmatched. The length of the CDR3 is 13 residues. CDR1 SQVTM and CDR2 ANQGSEA come from the germline V gene. The CDR3 reads CSTATGPNYGYTF. The CDR3 region has the DNA TGCAGCACAGCGACAGGGCCTAACTATGGCTACACCTTC.

This clonotype has more than one count but fewer than ten. This rearrangement joins TRBV10-1 to TRBJ2-2; 9 bases line up with TRBD1. The CDR3 runs 19 residues. Germline V gene data show CDR1 as WNHNN and CDR2 as SYGVQD (reference sequence). Trimming removed 7 bases from V and 4 bases from J; junction bases left unmatched: 19. In DNA, the CDR3 is TGCGCCAGCACACAATCCCCGGGACAGGGCACTCGTGGCACCGGGGAGCTGTTTTTT. Amino acids: CASTQSPGQGTRGTGELFF.

This clonotype was counted a few times. The V call is TRBV14, the J call TRBJ1-2; 7 bases agree with TRBD1. The V gene's germline CDR1 is SGHDN and CDR2 FVKESK. The J segment lost 8 bases and the V segment lost 0 bases, leaving 9 bases of the junction unmatched. The CDR3 loop spans 15 amino acids. The CDR3 DNA sequence: TGTGCCAGCAGCCAAGAACCTACAGGGGCGCGCGGCTACACCTTC. Protein: CASSQEPTGARGYTF.

This clonotype was counted a few times. This chain connects TRBV3-1 to TRBJ2-5; D gene unclear. Germline assignment: CDR1 LGHDT and CDR2 YNNKEL (reference sequence). There are 15 residues in the CDR3. V was pared by 1 base and J by 0 bases, with 9 bases between. CDR3 in amino acids: CASSQGSLYQETQYF. For the CDR3, the DNA is TGTGCCAGCAGCCAAGGTTCCCTTTACCAAGAGACCCAGTACTTC.

The chain employs TRBV27 and TRBJ1-4, with D possibly matching TRBD1 (6 bases). The CDR3 is 16 amino acids. The V and J ends lost 5 bases and 8 bases respectively, with 21 bases between them. Per the germline V gene, CDR1 is MNHEY and CDR2 is SMNVEV (reference sequence). CDR3 loop: CASSPSGGLVEEKLFF. The CDR3 DNA follows: TGTGCCAGCAGTCCCTCTGGGGGGCTCGTAGAAGAAAAACTGTTTTTT.

The gene calls are TRBV24-1 and TRBJ1-3, with a tentative D call TRBD1 (6 bases). Germline V CDR1 and CDR2: KGHDR, SFDVKD. V was cut by 9 bases and J by 2 bases, with 13 bases left in between. This CDR3 has 14 residues. The CDR3 sequence: CATGQGSTGNTIYF. The CDR3, as DNA: TGTGCCACCGGGCAGGGGAGTACTGGAAACACCATATATTTT.

J is TRBJ2-5 and V is TRBV9, with D unclear. Trimming stripped 0 bases from V and 1 base from J, with 4 bases between. The germline gives CDR1 SGDLS, CDR2 YYNGEE. This CDR3 has 13 residues. In DNA, the CDR3 is TGTGCCAGCAGCGTAGGGTTCCAAGAGACCCAGTACTTC. Amino acid sequence: CASSVGFQETQYF.

This clonotype was seen a handful of times. The genes are TRBV20-1 and TRBJ1-5, with 11 bases lining up with TRBD1. CDR1 is DFQATT and CDR2 is SNEGSKA in the germline V gene (reference sequence). CDR3 length equals 13 residues. V shed 5 bases and J 7 bases; nucleotides not matched to a gene: 4. Here the CDR3 DNA reads TGCAGTGCTTTCCGGGACAGGGGGCAGCCCCAGCATTTT. Protein sequence: CSAFRDRGQPQHF.

This clonotype was found a few times. The chain recombines TRBV5-1 with TRBJ2-5, with 11 bases lining up with TRBD2. Germline CDR1 SGHRS, CDR2 YFSETQ. V lost 4 bases and J lost 5; bases outside the gene matches: 16. The CDR3 consists of 18 residues. Here the CDR3 reads CASSVTSGGALRWETQYF. The CDR3 DNA is TGCGCCAGCAGCGTCACTAGCGGGGGCGCACTGAGATGGGAGACCCAGTACTTC.